The next 11 T cell receptor beta chains were all read from a single sample in a study of CD8+CD57+ T cells in acquired aplastic anemia (dated by TCRdb to between 2017 and 2018). The reads were generated on an Illumina HiSeq 2000. Genomic DNA was used as template for profiling of TCR beta VDJ combinations and CDR3 sequences. The public reads were run again by TCRdb, first through fastp at Q25 and then through MiXCR, and only productive beta chains were kept. One record per CDR3 amino acid sequence lists the most common genes and DNA. This sample has about 420,000 distinct CDR3 sequences in its table, and under 80% of those were observed once. The ten largest clones take up more than 3.5% of the sample. Input material: sorted CD4+, CD8+, or CD8+CD57+ T cells (not recorded which) from PBMCs. These receptors were taken from a human donor in good health, serving as a control.

The chain is built from TRBV7-9 and TRBJ1-2, with 11 bases aligning to TRBD1. In germline, CDR1 is SEHNR, CDR2 FQNEAQ (reference sequence). The CDR3 length is 15 residues. V lost 6 bases and J lost 3; bases outside the gene matches: 6. In nucleotides, the CDR3 is TGTGCCAGCAGTTACCCGGGACAGGGGGACTATGGCTACACCTTC. It codes for CASSYPGQGDYGYTF.

The chain has TRBV28 and TRBJ1-3; tentative D call: TRBD1 (5 bases). The CDR3 sequence is 17 residues long. V dropped 10 bases and J dropped 2 bases, with 24 bases sitting between them. CDR1 and CDR2 (germline): MDHEN, SYDVKM. DNA of the CDR3: TGTGCCACCTCTCCTTGGACATCCACCTTACCTGGAAACACCATATATTTT. Amino acids: CATSPWTSTLPGNTIYF.

J is TRBJ2-2 and V is TRBV10-3; D is ambiguous. Trimming removed 6 bases at V and 3 bases at J, with 11 bases between. The CDR3 has 14 residues. Germline V gives CDR1 ENHRY, CDR2 SYGVKD. CDR3 loop: CAIRETLDTGELFF. CDR3 DNA: TGTGCCATCAGGGAGACACTGGACACCGGGGAGCTGTTTTTT.

This chain joins TRBV5-1 and TRBJ1-2; 12 bases line up with TRBD1. Germline CDR1 SGHRS, CDR2 YFSETQ. V was clipped by 4 bases and J by 8 bases; unmatched bases: 6. CDR3 length: 14 residues. CDR3 in amino acids: CASSGTGGSEGYTF. The DNA for the CDR3 is TGCGCCAGCAGCGGGACAGGGGGCTCGGAGGGCTACACCTTC.

This clonotype was recorded many times. The chain uses TRBV4-1 and TRBJ1-4, with D perhaps matching TRBD1 (6 bases). This CDR3 comprises 16 residues. CDR1 and CDR2 (germline): MGHRA, YSYEKL. V was clipped by 1 base and J by 3 bases, with 12 bases between them. CDR3 region: CASSQASGTPNEKLFF. CDR3 coding DNA: TGCGCCAGCAGCCAAGCCTCCGGGACACCTAATGAAAAACTGTTTTTT.

This clonotype has a count of ten or more. The chain recombines TRBV20-1 with TRBJ2-1; 7 nucleotides match TRBD1. J was trimmed by 5 bases and V by 7 bases; bases with no gene match: 8. CDR1 and CDR2 from the germline V gene are DFQATT and SNEGSKA (reference sequence). The CDR3 sequence is 13 residues long. For the CDR3, the DNA is TGCAGTGTCTGGGACAGAACAAACAATGAGCAGTTCTTC. It specifies CSVWDRTNNEQFF.

A note on this clonotype: Being one base from a much bigger clone, this may be a read error. J is TRBJ2-2 and V is TRBV12-3 or TRBV12-4, with TRBD2 identical over 8 bases. The CDR3 loop spans 14 amino acids. V shed 6 bases, J shed 4 bases, and the junction held 4 bases outside the gene matches. DNA of the CDR3: TGTGCCAGCAGCATGGCGGGGGGCACCGGGGAGCTGTTTTTT. Translating gives CASSMAGGTGELFF.

The DNA for the CDR3 is TGTGCCAGCAGACAGGATCGAAATGAAAAACTGTTTTTT. It specifies CASRQDRNEKLFF. J is TRBJ1-4 and V is TRBV2, with TRBD1 as a possible D gene (5 bases). The CDR3 contains 13 residues. Germline loops: CDR1 SNHLY, CDR2 FYNNEI. V was shortened by 6 bases and J by 5 bases, with 10 bases between the two germline ends.

The chain employs TRBV20-1 and TRBJ1-6; D is unresolved. Looked up from germline, CDR1 is DFQATT and CDR2 is SNEGSKA (reference sequence). The CDR3 consists of 13 residues. The V gene lost 5 bases and the J gene lost 14 bases, with 19 bases spanning the gap. The CDR3, as DNA: TGCAGTGCTCCGTTCGCTAGGTTGAATGCCCTCCACTTT. Translation gives CSAPFARLNALHF.

A few counts support this clonotype. The genes are TRBV3-2 and TRBJ2-3; no check of the table's D call, TRBD2, against the DNA was made. TRBV3-2 is tagged as a pseudogene. This CDR3 comprises 17 residues. The DNA of the CDR3 is TGTGCCAGCAGCCAAGCTGAGAGGCGGGGGGGCCGAGATACGCAGTATTTT. It specifies CASSQAERRGGRDTQYF.

Note on this clonotype: The conserved closing phenylalanine or tryptophan is absent in this CDR3, likely reflecting a read error. The limits of the CDR3 on the DNA are not certain, so only TCRdb's listed CDR3 is given. The V and J genes are TRBV2 and TRBJ2-5; the listed D gene, TRBD1, was not tested against the DNA. Germline values: CDR1 SNHLY, CDR2 FYNNEI. The CDR3 contains 16 residues when both ends are counted. CDR3 residues: CASSQHTGPAFYTQYI.